The sequence of this T cell receptor beta chain was determined in a study of blood T cell repertoires in COVID-19. Across the whole study: The United States, Italy and Spain were the sources of the acute and convalescent COVID-19 samples.

V was clipped by 11 bases and J by 0 bases, with 10 bases between them. CDR1 is SGHAT and CDR2 is FQNNGV in the germline V gene. This CDR3 has 12 amino acids. Cohorts were based on clinical histories the participants reported. Before being deemed recovered, Cohort 3 donors had two negative PCRs, clearance, or symptom resolution. As originally analysed: The authors estimated nucleated cell counts from reference gene primer amplification. TCRdb's table, derived via immunoSEQ multiplex PCR, lists solely in-frame clones and lacks some. V, J and clone size were drawn from that table, and D and trimming were deduced from the DNA. The table lists some 300,000 clones, 89% of them singletons, with about 1.8% in the top ten.

Material: PBMCs or T cells enriched from blood (not recorded which). The chain joins TRBV11-2 to TRBJ1-2, with a tentative D call TRBD1 (5 bases). This TCR came from a woman in her forties who had recovered from COVID-19. CDR3 DNA: TGTGCCGCTCGGGGGTCTAACTATGGCTACACCTTC. Translated, it gives CAARGSNYGYTF.